One sample yielded the 26 T cell receptor beta chains listed below, sequenced in a study of identical twins. TCRdb reanalysed the 5' RACE reads using MiXCR and keeps one entry per CDR3 protein. Found here are around 450,000 distinct CDR3 sequences, about 14% of them singletons; the top ten hold 0.5% to 0.65%. These same data were also listed under a study on yellow fever vaccine responses in identical twins.

The specimen sequenced was CD4+ T cells sorted from blood. All receptors come from a woman in her late teens or twenties in good health.

The table lists this clonotype with a few counts. The V and J genes are TRBV28 and TRBJ2-1, with 9 bases that match TRBD1. With V trimmed by 3 bases and J by 8 bases, 5 bases remained unmatched. The germline V gene has CDR1 MDHEN and CDR2 SYDVKM. This CDR3 spans 14 amino acids. The CDR3 coding sequence is TGTGCCAGCAGTTTCCCGGACAGGGGCCATGAGCAGTTCTTC. It yields the protein CASSFPDRGHEQFF.

This sequence joins TRBV19 and TRBJ2-7; 10 bases map to TRBD2. V dropped 4 bases and J dropped 4; count of bases not matched to a gene: 7. The CDR3 is made up of 15 amino acids. The germline V gene encodes CDR1 LNHDA and CDR2 SQIVND (reference sequence). The CDR3 protein is CASSKEPSGSYEQYF. The CDR3 DNA is TGTGCCAGTAGTAAAGAGCCTAGCGGGAGTTACGAGCAGTACTTC.

V and J are TRBV12-3 or TRBV12-4 and TRBJ2-4; the match to TRBD1 covers 8 bases. With 6 bases clipped from V and 4 bases from J, the junction kept 8 bases outside the gene matches. The CDR3 covers 15 residues. The CDR3 spells CASSAPGTGKNIQYF. The CDR3 coding sequence is TGTGCCAGCAGCGCCCCCGGGACAGGAAAAAACATTCAGTACTTC.

This CDR3 reads CASSFGTGGRYEQYF. In DNA, the CDR3 is TGTGCCAGCAGTTTCGGGACAGGGGGCCGCTACGAGCAGTACTTC. V is TRBV27 and J is TRBJ2-7; TRBD1 matches at 12 bases. The CDR3 is made up of 15 amino acids. Germline CDR1 and CDR2: MNHEY and SMNVEV (reference sequence). Trimming cost V 3 bases and J 3 bases; bases outside gene matches: 3.

V usage is TRBV7-3 and J usage is TRBJ1-3; D is unclear. Per the germline V gene, CDR1 is SGHTA and CDR2 is FQGTGA. The length of the CDR3 is 16 residues. V was pared by 5 bases and J by 0 bases, with 14 bases between. CDR3 protein: CASSPMHGSSGNTIYF. CDR3 in DNA: TGTGCCAGCAGCCCCATGCATGGGAGCTCTGGAAACACCATATATTTT.

The chain uses TRBV15 and TRBJ2-6; maybe TRBD2 (6 bases). Per germline, CDR1 LNHNV and CDR2 YYDKDF (reference sequence). The CDR3 is 15 amino acids. V shed 0 bases and J shed 7 bases, with 10 bases lying between them. The CDR3 here is CATSREYGSANVLTF. The CDR3 nucleotides are TGTGCCACCAGCAGAGAATACGGGAGTGCCAACGTCCTGACTTTC.

This clonotype was detected ten times or more. The chain recombines TRBV29-1 with TRBJ2-3; 8 bases match TRBD2. Trimming removed 7 bases from V and 6 bases from J; junction bases left unmatched: 12. CDR3 length equals 14 residues. Per germline, CDR1 SQVTM and CDR2 ANQGSEA. CDR3 protein: CSERGKREYDTQYF. For the CDR3, the DNA is TGCAGCGAGAGAGGAAAGCGGGAGTACGATACGCAGTATTTT.

The J gene is TRBJ2-5, the V gene TRBV5-4; 9 bases are a match to TRBD2. The CDR3 spans 15 residues. The V gene end was trimmed by 0 bases and the J gene end by 7 bases; junction bases not matched to a gene: 7. CDR1 and CDR2 (germline): SGHNT, YYREEE (reference sequence). The CDR3 here is CASSLVSGGQGTQYF. The CDR3 DNA reads as TGTGCCAGCAGCTTGGTTAGCGGGGGCCAGGGGACCCAGTACTTC.

The chain recombines TRBV6-2 or TRBV6-3 with TRBJ1-1; a possible D gene is TRBD1 (6 bases). V lost 0 bases, J lost 1 base, and 15 bases lay in between. Germline CDR1 reads MNHEY; CDR2 reads SVGEGT. The CDR3 has 17 amino acids. CDR3 in DNA: TGTGCCAGCAGTTACTCGAGGGGCAGGGGAGAGAACACTGAAGCTTTCTTT. Protein product: CASSYSRGRGENTEAFF.

At least ten counts were recorded for this clonotype. The rearrangement joins TRBV15 to TRBJ1-2; the match to TRBD1 covers 7 bases. The CDR3 runs 15 residues. Germline V CDR1 and CDR2: LNHNV, YYDKDF (reference sequence). Trimming cost V 0 bases and J 6 bases; bases outside gene matches: 7. The CDR3 region is CATSRDWKGGHGYTF. The CDR3 nucleotides are TGTGCCACCAGCAGAGATTGGAAAGGGGGCCATGGCTACACCTTC.

This clonotype was picked up a small number of times. The chain has TRBV29-1 and TRBJ2-7, with a tentative D call TRBD2 (5 bases). CDR3 length: 11 residues. Germline V gives CDR1 SQVTM, CDR2 ANQGSEA. Trimming pared 4 bases from V and 7 bases from J, leaving 11 bases between. DNA of the CDR3: TGCAGCGTTGGGATCGGGGTAGAGCAGTACTTC. Translating it yields CSVGIGVEQYF.

The count of this clonotype is one. This sequence joins TRBV7-2 and TRBJ2-5, with 15 bases matching TRBD2. V lost 5 bases to trimming and J lost 5 bases; unmatched junction nucleotides: 9. Germline assignment: CDR1 SGHTA and CDR2 FQGNSA. The CDR3 sequence is 17 residues long. The CDR3: CASSAPHGTSGGETQYF. The CDR3 bases are TGTGCCAGCAGCGCTCCCCATGGGACTAGCGGGGGGGAGACCCAGTACTTC.

Only a few counts were recorded for this clonotype. V usage is TRBV5-1 and J usage is TRBJ2-1; 9 bases agree with TRBD2. Trimming removed 5 bases from V and 4 bases from J; junction bases left unmatched: 16. The CDR3 has 18 residues. Germline values: CDR1 SGHRS, CDR2 YFSETQ. The CDR3 sequence is CASSPGLAVRSGYNEQFF. The CDR3 nucleotides are TGCGCCAGCAGTCCGGGACTAGCCGTCCGATCGGGGTACAATGAGCAGTTCTTC.

This clonotype was seen ten or more times. The CDR3 sequence: CASSVGWASDGQYF. CDR3 sequence (DNA): TGTGCCAGCAGCGTAGGCTGGGCTAGCGATGGGCAGTACTTC. The chain combines TRBV9 with TRBJ2-7; D might be TRBD2 (6 bases). Trimming removed 0 bases at V and 9 bases at J, with 16 bases between. Germline CDR1 is SGDLS and CDR2 is YYNGEE. This CDR3 is 14 amino acids long.

This clonotype was picked up a small number of times. The rearrangement uses TRBV5-1 and TRBJ2-1, with 7 bases that match TRBD2. With V trimmed by 0 bases and J by 7 bases, 7 bases remained unmatched. Looked up from germline, CDR1 is SGHRS and CDR2 is YFSETQ. The CDR3 length is 15 residues. Here the CDR3 DNA reads TGCGCCAGCAGCTTGGTTAGCGGGTCTATGAATGAGCAGTTCTTC. Protein sequence: CASSLVSGSMNEQFF.

This clonotype showed up just a few times. The gene calls are TRBV12-3 or TRBV12-4 and TRBJ2-7; D is perhaps TRBD2 (6 bases). The CDR3 has 12 residues. V shed 4 bases and J shed 6 bases, with 10 bases lying between them. CDR3 residues: CASSSRGFEQYF. The CDR3 region has the DNA TGTGCCAGCAGTTCCCGGGGGTTCGAGCAGTACTTC.

The chain uses TRBV2 and TRBJ1-6; D gene unclear. Trimming took off 3 bases at V and 8 bases at J, with 11 bases between the two ends. Germline V gives CDR1 SNHLY, CDR2 FYNNEI. The CDR3 spans 14 residues. CDR3 in DNA: TGTGCCAGCAGTGATAAAGGGCCTTATTCACCCCTCCACTTT. Translating it yields CASSDKGPYSPLHF.

A few counts support this clonotype. The V and J genes are TRBV4-3 and TRBJ2-1; 10 bases fit TRBD2. The V and J ends lost 4 bases and 5 bases, in that order; junction bases with no gene match: 8. Germline lookup yields CDR1 LGHNA and CDR2 YSLEER. The length of the CDR3 is 16 residues. The CDR3 nucleotides are TGCGCCAGCAGCCTCAATTCAGCGGGAGGGCACAATGAGCAGTTCTTC. Amino acids: CASSLNSAGGHNEQFF.

This clonotype came up a few times. In DNA, the CDR3 is TGTGCCAGGAAGGGACAGGGGGACCTGAGCTCCTACGAGCAGTACTTC. Amino acids: CARKGQGDLSSYEQYF. V and J are TRBV27 and TRBJ2-7, with 11 bases matching TRBD1. The trim removed 9 bases at V and 0 bases at J, leaving 10 bases unmatched. Per germline, CDR1 MNHEY and CDR2 SMNVEV (reference sequence). The CDR3 loop spans 16 amino acids.

The DNA of the CDR3 is TGTGCCAGCAGCCCCATGGGGTTAGGGGTTTATACGCAGTATTTT. Amino acids: CASSPMGLGVYTQYF. J is TRBJ2-3 and V is TRBV7-8; tentatively, D is TRBD1 (5 bases). Germline V gives CDR1 SGHVS, CDR2 FQNEAQ. V lost 5 bases to trimming and J lost 7 bases, with 19 bases between them. This CDR3 comprises 15 residues.

The chain couples TRBV27 to TRBJ2-1; 7 nucleotides match TRBD2. The germline CDR1 and CDR2 sequences are MNHEY and SMNVEV (reference sequence). The length of the CDR3 is 14 residues. V lost 7 bases, J lost 7 bases, and 10 bases stayed unmatched. CDR3 in amino acids: CASNNGGLVNEQFF. As DNA, the CDR3 is TGTGCCAGCAACAACGGGGGGTTAGTAAATGAGCAGTTCTTC.

V gene TRBV2 combines with J gene TRBJ2-7; perhaps TRBD1 as D (5 bases). V dropped 4 bases and J dropped 2 bases, with 15 bases sitting between them. Germline CDR1 is SNHLY and CDR2 is FYNNEI. This CDR3 region has 15 residues. The CDR3 reads CASSGSREVTYEQYF. DNA of the CDR3: TGTGCCAGCAGTGGTTCCAGGGAAGTTACCTACGAGCAGTACTTC. The whole variable domain, remainder taken from reference TRBV2 and TRBJ2-7, is EPEVTQTPSHQVTQMGQEVILRCVPISNHLYFYWYRQILGQKVEFLVSFYNNEISEKSEIFDDQFSVERPDGSNFTLKIRSTKLEDSAMYFCASSGSREVTYEQYFGPGTRLTVT.

The genes are TRBV11-2 and TRBJ2-7; D gene uncertain. In germline, CDR1 is SGHAT, CDR2 FQNNGV. The CDR3 is 11 residues long. The ends were cut back, 4 bases at V and 5 bases at J, with 6 bases in the middle. The CDR3 sequence: CASSWTDEQYF. CDR3 sequence (DNA): TGTGCCAGCAGCTGGACGGACGAGCAGTACTTC.

The chain carries TRBV6-5 and TRBJ1-1; D call uncertain. This CDR3 region has 14 residues. Trimming left V 2 bases short and J 1 base short, with 8 bases between. Germline assignment: CDR1 MNHEY and CDR2 SVGAGI. CDR3 coding DNA: TGTGCCAGCAGTTACCGGCAGACGAACACTGAAGCTTTCTTT. It encodes CASSYRQTNTEAFF.

The sample holds a few counts of this clonotype. The CDR3 nucleotides are TGTGCCAGCAGCTTAGCGCGGATCGGGGGGGAAGAGACCCAGTACTTC. Translated: CASSLARIGGEETQYF. This chain uses TRBV7-2 with TRBJ2-5, with 8 bases lining up with TRBD2. The V gene end was trimmed by 0 bases and the J gene end by 3 bases; junction bases not matched to a gene: 6. The CDR3 runs to 16 residues. The germline CDR1 and CDR2 sequences are SGHTA and FQGNSA.

This clonotype was counted many times. The chain uses TRBV7-9 and TRBJ2-3; 12 nucleotides align to TRBD2. Losses at the gene ends were 1 base for V and 5 bases for J; bases not matched to a gene: 4. This CDR3 contains 16 residues. Germline V gene data show CDR1 as SEHNR and CDR2 as FQNEAQ (reference sequence). CDR3 bases: TGTGCCAGCAGCTTAGGACTAGCGGGAGAAGGAGATACGCAGTATTTT. Amino acids: CASSLGLAGEGDTQYF.